The 5 T cell receptor beta chains listed next were all sequenced from one sample in a study of blood T cell repertoires in COVID-19. The table came from immunoSEQ multiplex PCR; TCRdb's copy has only in-frame clones and leaves some out. The data hold a few hundred thousand clones, with around 90% observed a single time. Source material: PBMCs or T cells enriched from blood (not recorded which). All receptors derive from a young man who had recovered from COVID-19.

For this clone: One junction end does not reproduce the germline sequence, and a read error may be involved. V usage is TRBV11-2 and J usage is TRBJ1-3; no clear D. Looked up from germline, CDR1 is SGHAT and CDR2 is FQNNGV. The CDR3 is 11 residues long. The CDR3 nucleotides read TGTGCCAGCAGCGCGTTCGGGTTTTGGCATTTT. Its translation is CASSAFGFWHF.

The chain joins TRBV25-1 to TRBJ2-2, with D tentatively TRBD2 (5 bases). Germline loops: CDR1 MGHDK, CDR2 SYGVNS. V was clipped by 1 base and J by 5 bases, with 11 bases between them. This CDR3 is built from 15 residues. The DNA of the CDR3 is TGTGCCAGCAGTGAATTGGCGGGCCCGACCGGGGAGCTGTTTTTT. Protein sequence: CASSELAGPTGELFF. The full variable domain, with the rest looked up from reference TRBV25-1 and TRBJ2-2, is EADIYQTPRYLVIGTGKKITLECSQTMGHDKMYWYQQDPGMELHLIHYSYGVNSTEKGDLSSESTVSRIRTEHFPLTLESARPSHTSQYLCASSELAGPTGELFFGEGSRLTVL.

The gene calls are TRBV29-1 and TRBJ1-1; 7 nucleotides agree with TRBD1. The J segment lost 4 bases and the V segment lost 4 bases, leaving 6 bases of the junction unmatched. CDR1 and CDR2 (germline): SQVTM, ANQGSEA. CDR3 length equals 13 residues. This CDR3 reads CSVAGTVLTEAFF. The CDR3, as DNA: TGCAGCGTTGCCGGGACAGTCCTCACTGAAGCTTTCTTT.

The J gene is TRBJ2-5, the V gene TRBV18; TRBD2 matches at 8 bases. This CDR3 has 14 amino acids. Germline lookup yields CDR1 KGHSH and CDR2 LQKENI. J gave up 4 bases and V 3 bases, and 4 bases lay outside the gene matches. CDR3 DNA sequence: TGTGCCAGCTCACCGGGACTAGGGGCAGAGACCCAGTACTTC. This encodes CASSPGLGAETQYF.

The chain recombines TRBV27 with TRBJ2-7; TRBD1 matches at 7 bases. V lost 4 bases, J lost 0 bases, and 6 bases stayed unmatched. CDR1 and CDR2 (germline): MNHEY, SMNVEV (reference sequence). The CDR3 consists of 15 residues. DNA of the CDR3: TGTGCCAGCAGTTATCGGGGACAGAGCTCCTACGAGCAGTACTTC. Translating gives CASSYRGQSSYEQYF.